These 10 T cell receptor beta chains were sequenced from one sample in a study of CD8+ T cells in alopecia areata. Sequencing used cDNA as its template, made by extracting RNA and reverse transcribing it. Profiling relied on immunoSEQ multiplex PCR, and the TCRdb table lists in-frame clones only, not all of them. The table shows 250,000 to 300,000 clones, with roughly 60% occurring only once. Treatment reported: oral pan-JAK inhibitor, 5-10 mg twice daily. The sample consisted of CD4+ T cells sorted from blood, taken at week 24, from a patient treated with tofacitinib. The receptors derive from a human donor with alopecia areata.

This chain joins TRBV7-2 and TRBJ2-1, with D uncertain. With 3 bases removed from V and 2 bases from J, the gap between germline ends came to 11 bases. CDR1 is SGHTA and CDR2 is FQGNSA in the germline V gene. The CDR3 is 15 amino acids. The CDR3 loop reads CASSLDRLPYNEQFF. The CDR3 nucleotides read TGTGCCAGCAGCTTGGATCGTCTCCCCTACAATGAGCAGTTCTTC.

On this clone: Other DNA sequences in the sample encode the same CDR3. V usage is TRBV19 and J usage is TRBJ1-2; D unclear. The CDR3 extends over 14 amino acids. Trimming removed 4 bases from V and 3 bases from J, with 12 bases in between. Germline V gene sequence: CDR1 LNHDA, CDR2 SQIVND (reference sequence). The CDR3 spells CASSTPGRDYGYTF. The CDR3 coding sequence is TGTGCCAGTAGTACCCCTGGACGGGACTATGGCTACACCTTC.

The chain uses TRBV25-1 and TRBJ1-6, with 11 bases matching TRBD1. V trimming: 6 bases; J trimming: 8 bases; junction bases outside the gene matches: 6. The germline CDR1 and CDR2 sequences are MGHDK and SYGVNS. The CDR3 sequence is 15 residues long. CDR3 region: CASRGDRGGDSPLHF. The CDR3, as DNA: TGTGCCAGCAGAGGGGACAGGGGGGGAGATTCACCCCTCCACTTT.

The chain employs TRBV7-2 and TRBJ2-3; D might be TRBD1 (5 bases). V lost 5 bases to trimming and J lost 4 bases, with 13 bases between them. Germline V gives CDR1 SGHTA, CDR2 FQGNSA. The CDR3 runs 14 residues. CDR3: CASSALSGPDTQYF. CDR3 nucleotide sequence: TGTGCCAGCAGCGCCCTTTCAGGGCCAGATACGCAGTATTTT.

The rearrangement links TRBV29-1 to TRBJ2-5, with 7 bases fitting TRBD2. This CDR3 contains 15 residues. The germline V gene has CDR1 SQVTM and CDR2 ANQGSEA. The DNA for the CDR3 is TGCATGGCCTTGCTGGTGGAGCGGGGCCAAGAGACCCAGTACTTC. Encoded protein: CMALLVERGQETQYF.

CDR3 residues: CASSSPKGRGYGYTF. CDR3 bases: TGTGCCAGCAGCTCTCCTAAGGGCAGGGGCTATGGCTACACCTTC. The chain couples TRBV11-2 to TRBJ1-2; TRBD1 is a possible D gene (6 bases). The CDR3 length is 15 residues. From germline, CDR1 is SGHAT and CDR2 FQNNGV. Trimming left V 4 bases short and J 4 bases short, with 16 bases between.

This chain joins TRBV27 and TRBJ1-1; 7 bases align to TRBD1. J was trimmed by 1 base and V by 3 bases; bases with no gene match: 5. CDR1 is MNHEY, CDR2 SMNVEV, per germline (reference sequence). The CDR3 extends over 15 amino acids. CDR3 nucleotide sequence: TGTGCCAGCAGTTTCCAAGGGGGCGGGAACACTGAAGCTTTCTTT. As protein: CASSFQGGGNTEAFF.

This chain uses TRBV27 with TRBJ1-1; no clear D gene. Germline V gene lookup returns CDR1 MNHEY and CDR2 SMNVEV (reference sequence). CDR3 size: 16 residues. Trimming shortened V by 2 bases and J by 1 base, and 14 bases separated the two germline ends. CDR3 in DNA: TGTGCCAGCAGTTTAGAGGGCTCAGGAGCGAACACTGAAGCTTTCTTT. As protein: CASSLEGSGANTEAFF.

The gene calls are TRBV29-1 and TRBJ2-3, with D tentatively TRBD2 (7 bases). CDR1 and CDR2 (germline): SQVTM, ANQGSEA. Trimming shortened V by 3 bases and J by 0 bases, and 10 bases separated the two germline ends. This CDR3 is 14 amino acids long. The CDR3, as DNA: TGCAGCGTTGAGCGGGGGCGAAGCACAGATACGCAGTATTTT. It translates to CSVERGRSTDTQYF.

The chain combines TRBV14 with TRBJ2-3, with D perhaps matching TRBD2 (5 bases). The germline V gene has CDR1 SGHDN and CDR2 FVKESK. The CDR3 totals 14 residues. Trimming took off 1 base at V and 2 bases at J, with 7 bases between the two ends. The CDR3 reads CASSQAGNTDTQYF. CDR3 coding DNA: TGTGCCAGCAGCCAAGCCGGGAACACAGATACGCAGTATTTT.